These T cell receptor beta chains were read from a single sample in a study of early T cells in non-severe SARS-CoV-2 infection. From the 5' RACE reads, TCRdb called clonotypes with MiXCR, one entry per CDR3 protein. Of 50,000 to 65,000 distinct CDR3 sequences listed, under 15% are singletons. The sequencing sample was made of whole blood. The receptors were gathered from an adult who was a healthcare worker with PCR-confirmed SARS-CoV-2 infection or an uninfected control (not recorded which). Each CDR3 is given with its conserved first and last residue. Fields, in order: D gene, J gene, V gene, clone size, CDR3 DNA, CDR3 protein. D genes are given only for firm matches. Expanded clones are given a class, and other clones once, few, many or no size at all.

D gene: -
J gene: TRBJ1-3
V gene: TRBV7-2
clone size: few
CDR3 DNA: TGTGCCAGCAGCTTAGGGCAGGGGATCCCTGGAAACACCATATATTTT
CDR3 protein: CASSLGQGIPGNTIYF

D gene: TRBD1
J gene: TRBJ1-2
V gene: TRBV25-1
clone size: -
CDR3 DNA: TGTGCCAGCAGTCCTACAGGGGGCTCTGGCTACACCTTC
CDR3 protein: CASSPTGGSGYTF

D gene: TRBD2
J gene: TRBJ2-5
V gene: TRBV9
clone size: -
CDR3 DNA: TGTGCCAGCAGCGTCACTAGCGGGACTCAAGAGACCCAGTACTTC
CDR3 protein: CASSVTSGTQETQYF

D gene: -
J gene: TRBJ2-7
V gene: TRBV7-3
clone size: -
CDR3 DNA: TGTGCCAGCAGCTTATCTGACAGCCACGAGCAGTACTTC
CDR3 protein: CASSLSDSHEQYF

D gene: -
J gene: TRBJ2-7
V gene: TRBV29-1
clone size: -
CDR3 DNA: TGCAGCGTTGGTGAGGGTAGGTACGAGCAGTACTTC
CDR3 protein: CSVGEGRYEQYF

D gene: TRBD1
J gene: TRBJ1-1
V gene: TRBV4-3
clone size: many
CDR3 DNA: TGCGCCAGCAGCCAAGGGCCAGGGGGCAAAGGGAACACTGAAGCTTTCTTT
CDR3 protein: CASSQGPGGKGNTEAFF

D gene: -
J gene: TRBJ2-1
V gene: TRBV13
clone size: few
CDR3 DNA: TGTGCCAGCAGCTTCGGAGGCGAGGGTTACAATGAGCAGTTCTTC
CDR3 protein: CASSFGGEGYNEQFF

D gene: -
J gene: TRBJ1-1
V gene: TRBV30
clone size: -
CDR3 DNA: TGTGCCTGGAGTGCAGGGTCGAACACTGAAGCTTTCTTT
CDR3 protein: CAWSAGSNTEAFF

D gene: -
J gene: TRBJ1-1
V gene: TRBV18
clone size: many
CDR3 DNA: TGTGCCAGCTCACCGTCACGACAGCACCAACAAGCTTTCTTT
CDR3 protein: CASSPSRQHQQAFF

D gene: -
J gene: TRBJ1-4
V gene: TRBV27
clone size: few
CDR3 DNA: TGTGCCAGCAGTGCCAAGAGGGGAAGGGATGAAAAACTGTTTTTT
CDR3 protein: CASSAKRGRDEKLFF

D gene: -
J gene: TRBJ1-1
V gene: TRBV30
clone size: -
CDR3 DNA: TGTGCCTGGAAAACGGACAGAATTTATGAAGCTTTCTTT
CDR3 protein: CAWKTDRIYEAFF

D gene: TRBD1
J gene: TRBJ1-4
V gene: TRBV6-5
clone size: once
CDR3 DNA: TGTGCCAGCAGGACAGACAGGGCGACTAATGAAAAACTGTTTTTT
CDR3 protein: CASRTDRATNEKLFF

D gene: TRBD1
J gene: TRBJ1-5
V gene: TRBV5-1
clone size: few
CDR3 DNA: TGCGCCAGCAGCTTGACAGGGGATCAGCCCCAGCATTTT
CDR3 protein: CASSLTGDQPQHF

D gene: -
J gene: TRBJ1-1
V gene: TRBV5-5
clone size: many
CDR3 DNA: TGTGCCAGCAGCTTGAAACGGGGATCGAACACTGAAGCTTTCTTT
CDR3 protein: CASSLKRGSNTEAFF

D gene: -
J gene: TRBJ2-7
V gene: TRBV20-1
clone size: many
CDR3 DNA: TGCAGTGCTAGAGATCCCGTTACCTCCTACGAGCAGTACTTC
CDR3 protein: CSARDPVTSYEQYF

D gene: TRBD1
J gene: TRBJ1-6
V gene: TRBV12-3/TRBV12-4
clone size: many
CDR3 DNA: TGTGCCAGCAGAAGGGACAGCGTAGGCTCCTATAATTCACCCCTCCACTTT
CDR3 protein: CASRRDSVGSYNSPLHF

D gene: -
J gene: TRBJ1-4
V gene: TRBV28
clone size: -
CDR3 DNA: TGTGCCAGCAGTTACGCGGGACTCCGAAATGAAAAACTGTTTTTT
CDR3 protein: CASSYAGLRNEKLFF

D gene: -
J gene: TRBJ1-5
V gene: TRBV10-1
clone size: -
CDR3 DNA: TGCGCCAGCACGAGCAATCAGCCCCAGCATTTT
CDR3 protein: CASTSNQPQHF

D gene: -
J gene: TRBJ1-5
V gene: TRBV27
clone size: few
CDR3 DNA: TGTGCCAGCCGAACGCGGGCCGGCTCCAAAACCCTTAGCAATCAGCCCCAGCATTTT
CDR3 protein: CASRTRAGSKTLSNQPQHF

D gene: TRBD2
J gene: TRBJ2-1
V gene: TRBV7-9
clone size: few
CDR3 DNA: TGTGCCAGCAGCCCCCGGGGAGGGGAGATAGTCAATGAGCAGTTCTTC
CDR3 protein: CASSPRGGEIVNEQFF